The 27 T cell receptor beta chains listed next were all sequenced from one sample in a study of cytomegalovirus exposure and HLA in healthy donors. This PCR relied on a set of 60 Vbeta primers and 13 Jbeta primers. Produced via immunoSEQ multiplex PCR; TCRdb's table is partial and in-frame only. This sample yields fewer than 200,000 clones, of which about 85% are seen a single time; just over 2.5% belongs to the top ten. Specimen: PBMCs. Receptors originate from a man aged 30 to 39 in good health and CMV-seropositive.

This clone appeared a single time. The chain is built from TRBV4-3 and TRBJ1-4; TRBD1 matches at 9 bases. The J segment lost 15 bases and the V segment lost 3 bases, leaving 11 bases of the junction unmatched. Germline V gives CDR1 LGHNA, CDR2 YSLEER. This CDR3 spans 14 amino acids. Here the CDR3 DNA reads TGCGCCAGCAGCCAGGACAGGGGCGACCTTGGGGTGTTTTTT. Translated: CASSQDRGDLGVFF.

About this clone itself: One junction end disagrees with the germline gene, perhaps due to a read error. This chain connects TRBV7-7 to TRBJ2-2; 9 bases are shared with TRBD2. This CDR3 comprises 16 residues. The germline V gene has CDR1 SSHAT and CDR2 FNYEAQ (reference sequence). CDR3 nucleotides: TGTGCTAGCAGCGGGGGACTAGCCCCGAACACCGGGGAGCTGTTTTTT. It encodes CASSGGLAPNTGELFF.

This clone occurred once. The chain links TRBV9 to TRBJ2-1; 8 nucleotides agree with TRBD2. Germline CDR1 reads SGDLS; CDR2 reads YYNGEE. This CDR3 spans 16 amino acids. The V segment lost 3 bases and the J segment 1 base; nucleotides outside the gene matches: 6. In DNA, the CDR3 is TGTGCCAGCAGCGATAAGCGGGAGAGATCCTACAATGAGCAGTTCTTC. It is translated as CASSDKRERSYNEQFF. Full variable domain (outside the CDR3, taken from reference TRBV9 and TRBJ2-1): DSGVTQTPKHLITATGQRVTLRCSPRSGDLSVYWYQQSLDQGLQFLIQYYNGEERAKGNILERFSAQQFPDLHSELNLSSLELGDSALYFCASSDKRERSYNEQFFGPGTRLTVL.

The rearrangement links TRBV11-2 to TRBJ1-1, with a weak D call TRBD1 (5 bases). The CDR3 loop spans 14 amino acids. V was shortened by 4 bases and J by 2 bases, with 11 bases between the two germline ends. Germline assignment: CDR1 SGHAT and CDR2 FQNNGV. CDR3 sequence (DNA): TGTGCCAGCAGCTCACTAAGGGGTAACACTGAAGCTTTCTTT. This sequence encodes CASSSLRGNTEAFF.

J is TRBJ2-3 and V is TRBV9; 11 nucleotides match TRBD2. Germline CDR1 reads SGDLS; CDR2 reads YYNGEE. V trimming: 2 bases; J trimming: 4 bases; junction bases outside the gene matches: 0. The CDR3 sequence is 14 residues long. CDR3 DNA sequence: TGTGCCAGCAGCGTGACTAGCGGGGCAGATACGCAGTATTTT. Protein sequence: CASSVTSGADTQYF. Full variable domain (rest looked up from reference TRBV9 and TRBJ2-3): DSGVTQTPKHLITATGQRVTLRCSPRSGDLSVYWYQQSLDQGLQFLIQYYNGEERAKGNILERFSAQQFPDLHSELNLSSLELGDSALYFCASSVTSGADTQYFGPGTRLTVL.

The chain employs TRBV18 and TRBJ2-7; D gene unclear. Germline V gene sequence: CDR1 KGHSH, CDR2 LQKENI. This CDR3 comprises 13 residues. V was cut by 2 bases and J by 5 bases, with 10 bases left in between. In nucleotides, the CDR3 is TGTGCCAGCTCACCATTCCGGAGTAACGAGCAGTACGTC. Its translation: CASSPFRSNEQYV.

This sequence joins TRBV7-2 and TRBJ2-1; D is perhaps TRBD1 (6 bases). Trimming removed 5 bases from V and 8 bases from J, with 22 bases in between. The germline gives CDR1 SGHTA, CDR2 FQGNSA. The CDR3 totals 16 residues. CDR3 coding DNA: TGTGCCAGCAGCGAAAACCGGGACATCGAGTTGCATGAGCAGTTCTTC. Residues: CASSENRDIELHEQFF.

The rearrangement links TRBV4-1 to TRBJ1-5; D is possibly TRBD1 (6 bases). CDR3 length equals 16 residues. Germline CDR1 MGHRA, CDR2 YSYEKL. V was cut by 0 bases and J by 7 bases, with 16 bases left in between. The CDR3 sequence is CASSQEVGGAGQPQHF. In nucleotides, the CDR3 is TGCGCCAGCAGCCAAGAAGTTGGGGGGGCCGGCCAGCCCCAGCATTTT.

V is TRBV7-3 and J is TRBJ2-2; 7 nucleotides agree with TRBD1. The CDR3 runs to 14 residues. Germline CDR1 is SGHTA and CDR2 is FQGTGA. Trimming cost V 5 bases and J 4 bases; bases outside gene matches: 4. CDR3 sequence reads: CASSNRGRTGELFF. The DNA for the CDR3 is TGTGCCAGCAGCAACAGGGGACGCACCGGGGAGCTGTTTTTT.

The chain carries TRBV7-2 and TRBJ2-3, with 11 positions matching TRBD2. Germline loops: CDR1 SGHTA, CDR2 FQGNSA. The CDR3 sequence is 16 residues long. After removal of 6 bases from V and 1 base from J, the junction contained 6 bases not matched to a gene. The CDR3 DNA sequence: TGTGCCAGCAGGCTAGCGGGAGGAACTCGCACAGATACGCAGTATTTT. Translated: CASRLAGGTRTDTQYF.

The rearrangement uses TRBV12-5 and TRBJ2-3; D is possibly TRBD2 (5 bases). This CDR3 contains 17 residues. CDR1 and CDR2 from the germline V gene are LGHNT and FRNRAP. Deletions cut 5 bases from V and 0 bases from J, with 18 bases between. In DNA, the CDR3 is TGTGCTAGTGGTCCCGCCACAAGCGGAGTTAGCACAGATACGCAGTATTTT. As protein: CASGPATSGVSTDTQYF.

This sequence joins TRBV6-6 and TRBJ2-5; 7 bases line up with TRBD2. J was trimmed by 2 bases and V by 2 bases; bases with no gene match: 2. CDR1 MNHNY and CDR2 SVGAGI come from the germline V gene (reference sequence). The CDR3 spans 14 residues. The CDR3 DNA is TGTGCCAGCAGTTACGGGACTATTCAAGAGACCCAGTACTTC. Protein product: CASSYGTIQETQYF.

V usage is TRBV2 and J usage is TRBJ2-5; a possible D gene is TRBD2 (6 bases). This CDR3 region has 13 residues. Germline assignment: CDR1 SNHLY and CDR2 FYNNEI. Trimming took 7 bases from V and 2 from J, leaving 11 bases between them. CDR3 protein: CASIWTIQETQYF. In DNA form, the CDR3 reads TGTGCCAGCATTTGGACTATACAAGAGACCCAGTACTTC.

This chain uses TRBV5-6 with TRBJ2-5; D unresolved. V shed 4 bases and J shed 7 bases, with 14 bases lying between them. Germline V CDR1 and CDR2: SGHDT, YYEEEE. The CDR3 is 13 amino acids. The CDR3: CASSPDFFGTQYF. The CDR3 nucleotides are TGTGCCAGCAGCCCCGACTTCTTTGGGACCCAGTACTTC.

The CDR3 bases are TGCGCCAGCAGCTCGGCGGACAGGGGGAACTATGGCTACACCTTC. It encodes CASSSADRGNYGYTF. The chain is built from TRBV5-1 and TRBJ1-2; 10 bases are shared with TRBD1. CDR3 length: 15 residues. Germline V gives CDR1 SGHRS, CDR2 YFSETQ. Germline trimming cut 3 bases from V and 2 bases from J; bases unmatched to any gene: 4.

As to this clone: The identical CDR3 is also encoded by other nucleotide sequences in the sample. J is TRBJ1-2 and V is TRBV2; the match to TRBD1 covers 9 bases. Losses at the gene ends were 8 bases for V and 2 bases for J; bases not matched to a gene: 3. CDR1 is SNHLY, CDR2 FYNNEI, per germline. The CDR3 loop spans 13 amino acids. The CDR3 sequence: CASSGQGNYGYTF. The CDR3 nucleotides are TGTGCCAGCTCTGGACAGGGGAACTATGGCTACACCTTC.

This clone was counted between two and nine times. The chain carries TRBV6-6 and TRBJ2-5, with D tentatively TRBD1 (5 bases). With 6 bases removed from V and 3 bases from J, the gap between germline ends came to 14 bases. Germline CDR1 is MNHNY and CDR2 is SVGAGI (reference sequence). The CDR3 contains 14 residues. The CDR3 nucleotides are TGTGCCAGCAGCCCCATCAGGGCTGAAGAGACCCAGTACTTC. It yields the protein CASSPIRAEETQYF.

The chain is built from TRBV5-4 and TRBJ2-1; 13 bases map to TRBD2. The CDR3 has 15 residues. Germline V gives CDR1 SGHNT, CDR2 YYREEE (reference sequence). V was pared by 4 bases and J by 10 bases, with 8 bases of the junction left unmatched. The CDR3, as DNA: TGTGCCAGCAGCCCCGGGACTAGCGGGACTGACGAGCAGTTCTTC. It specifies CASSPGTSGTDEQFF.

The rearrangement links TRBV19 to TRBJ1-5, with D tentatively TRBD1 (6 bases). Trimming took off 7 bases at V and 4 bases at J, with 17 bases between the two ends. CDR1 is LNHDA and CDR2 is SQIVND in the germline V gene (reference sequence). There are 15 residues in the CDR3. The CDR3 protein is CASNSIAGVNQPQHF. CDR3 DNA sequence: TGTGCCAGTAACTCAATCGCAGGGGTTAATCAGCCCCAGCATTTT.

The chain has TRBV11-2 and TRBJ2-7, with D unclear. CDR1 and CDR2 from the germline V gene are SGHAT and FQNNGV. V lost 0 bases to trimming and J lost 3 bases, with 21 bases between them. The CDR3 contains 18 residues. This CDR3 is CASSLDLLGGISNYEQYF. The CDR3 DNA sequence: TGTGCCAGCAGCTTAGATCTGCTAGGCGGCATCTCCAACTACGAGCAGTACTTC.

The chain employs TRBV25-1 and TRBJ2-4, with 10 bases matching TRBD1. Germline lookup yields CDR1 MGHDK and CDR2 SYGVNS. With V trimmed by 3 bases and J by 7 bases, 9 bases remained unmatched. The CDR3 runs 16 residues. The CDR3 region has the DNA TGTGCCAGCAGTGACCCCCCCGGGACAGGGGATAACATTCAGTACTTC. Translating gives CASSDPPGTGDNIQYF.

The rearrangement uses TRBV6-1 and TRBJ2-1, with a weak D call TRBD2 (5 bases). CDR1 and CDR2 (germline): MNHNS, SASEGT. The CDR3 runs 15 residues. V was trimmed by 4 bases and J by 7 bases, leaving 17 bases between them. The DNA of the CDR3 is TGTGCCAGCAGTGCGGTGGGCCCCTGGGAGAATGAGCAGTTCTTC. It encodes CASSAVGPWENEQFF.

The chain combines TRBV7-9 with TRBJ1-2; a possible D gene is TRBD1 (5 bases). V lost 6 bases, J lost 4 bases, and 21 bases lay in between. Germline loops: CDR1 SEHNR, CDR2 FQNEAQ (reference sequence). The CDR3 spans 16 residues. The DNA of the CDR3 is TGTGCCAGCAGTTTACTATCTCTTCGGGGGATCTATGGCTACACCTTC. Translating gives CASSLLSLRGIYGYTF. Filled out from reference TRBV7-9 and TRBJ1-2, the complete variable domain reads DTGVSQNPRHKITKRGQNVTFRCDPISEHNRLYWYRQTLGQGPEFLTYFQNEAQLEKSRLLSDRFSAERPKGSFSTLEIQRTEQGDSAMYLCASSLLSLRGIYGYTFGSGTRLTVV.

The chain is built from TRBV7-8 and TRBJ1-2, with TRBD1 matching 8 bases. The CDR3 is made up of 15 amino acids. Germline values: CDR1 SGHVS, CDR2 FQNEAQ. Trimming cost V 5 bases and J 5 bases; bases outside gene matches: 10. CDR3 loop: CASSPGGRRVYGYTF. The CDR3 DNA reads as TGTGCCAGCAGCCCAGGGGGCCGCAGGGTGTATGGCTACACCTTC.

V gene TRBV27 combines with J gene TRBJ1-2; possibly TRBD1 for D (5 bases). The germline V gene has CDR1 MNHEY and CDR2 SMNVEV (reference sequence). The CDR3 is 13 amino acids. Trimming removed 0 bases from V and 7 bases from J, with 9 bases in between. The CDR3 DNA sequence: TGTGCCAGCAGTTTATCTAGGGGCACTGGCTACACCTTC. Residues: CASSLSRGTGYTF.

This chain uses TRBV9 with TRBJ2-3, with D unclear. V shed 0 bases and J shed 4 bases, with 9 bases lying between them. The CDR3 runs 14 residues. Germline CDR1 is SGDLS and CDR2 is YYNGEE. The CDR3 protein is CASSVAVSPDTQYF. As DNA, the CDR3 is TGTGCCAGCAGCGTAGCCGTTTCCCCAGATACGCAGTATTTT.

This chain uses TRBV27 with TRBJ2-1; 8 nucleotides line up with TRBD1. Germline assignment: CDR1 MNHEY and CDR2 SMNVEV (reference sequence). The CDR3 spans 13 residues. J was trimmed by 13 bases and V by 3 bases; bases with no gene match: 8. The CDR3 region has the DNA TGTGCCAGCAGTTTCGCAGGGGGCCTCGGTCAGTTCTTC. Protein product: CASSFAGGLGQFF.